Shown below are 30 T cell receptor beta chains from a single sample sequenced in a study of beta chain features in type 1 diabetes. Expressed TCRB transcripts were sequenced because the isolated RNA had all been reverse transcribed beforehand. Only in-frame clones appear in the TCRdb table, and some are missing; sequencing was by immunoSEQ multiplex PCR. The sample includes 860,000 or so clones, 15% to 20% of them seen just once. The sequencing input was naive CD4+ T cells from blood. The receptors derive from a woman between 18 and 29 years old in good health.

The rearrangement uses TRBV28 and TRBJ2-1; D not certain. Trimming removed 7 bases at V and 0 bases at J, with 13 bases between. Germline assignment: CDR1 MDHEN and CDR2 SYDVKM. The CDR3 runs to 15 residues. CDR3 residues: CASKIGANSYNEQFF. CDR3 bases: TGTGCCAGCAAAATCGGCGCCAACTCCTACAATGAGCAGTTCTTC.

This clone occurred once. The V and J genes are TRBV2 and TRBJ2-3; tentatively, D is TRBD1 (5 bases). V lost 3 bases to trimming and J lost 4 bases, with 20 bases between them. CDR1 is SNHLY and CDR2 is FYNNEI in the germline V gene. The CDR3 length is 17 residues. The DNA for the CDR3 is TGTGCCAGCAGTGAGGGAAGGGGTACATCAACGGCAGATACGCAGTATTTT. Amino acid sequence: CASSEGRGTSTADTQYF.

The chain joins TRBV2 to TRBJ2-3; TRBD2 matches 12 bases. The germline V gene encodes CDR1 SNHLY and CDR2 FYNNEI. CDR3 size: 17 residues. Trimming removed 6 bases from V and 3 bases from J; junction bases left unmatched: 10. As DNA, the CDR3 is TGTGCCAGCAGGAAAGACCTAGCGGGAGGGCAGACAGATACGCAGTATTTT. This translates into CASRKDLAGGQTDTQYF.

The chain couples TRBV7-2 to TRBJ2-3; the D is unclear. V lost 1 base and J 2 bases, leaving 13 bases between the germline ends. There are 16 residues in the CDR3. Germline V lookup: CDR1 SGHTA, CDR2 FQGNSA. The CDR3: CASSLGFEIITDTQYF. The CDR3 nucleotides are TGTGCCAGCAGCTTAGGTTTTGAGATTATCACAGATACGCAGTATTTT.

This clone was detected only a few times. The V call is TRBV7-8, the J call TRBJ2-1; 8 bases are shared with TRBD2. Germline V lookup: CDR1 SGHVS, CDR2 FQNEAQ. The CDR3 extends over 14 amino acids. V was clipped by 5 bases and J by 3 bases; unmatched bases: 3. This chain's CDR3 is CASSRSGSYNEQFF. For the CDR3, the DNA is TGTGCCAGCAGCCGGAGCGGGAGCTACAATGAGCAGTTCTTC.

This clone was found a few times. The CDR3 protein is CASSYSPDRGGTQYF. In DNA, the CDR3 is TGTGCCAGCAGTTACTCCCCAGACAGGGGTGGTACCCAGTACTTC. This chain links TRBV6-5 with TRBJ2-5, with TRBD1 matching 8 bases. Germline assignment: CDR1 MNHEY and CDR2 SVGAGI. With 0 bases clipped from V and 8 bases from J, the junction kept 8 bases outside the gene matches. This CDR3 region has 15 residues.

The chain couples TRBV13 to TRBJ1-2; 7 bases align to TRBD1. This CDR3 has 13 residues. Germline V gene lookup returns CDR1 PRHDT and CDR2 FYEKMQ (reference sequence). J was trimmed by 4 bases and V by 3 bases; bases with no gene match: 2. The DNA of the CDR3 is TGTGCCAGCAGCTTGCCAGGGGGCTATGGCTACACCTTC. Its protein product is CASSLPGGYGYTF.

This clone was found a few times. The gene calls are TRBV25-1 and TRBJ2-3; the D call may be TRBD1 or TRBD2 (6 bases each). CDR1 and CDR2 from the germline V gene are MGHDK and SYGVNS. This CDR3 comprises 16 residues. Trimming pared 2 bases from V and 4 bases from J, leaving 16 bases between. This CDR3 is CASSEGGGRSADTQYF. The CDR3 nucleotides read TGTGCCAGCAGTGAAGGAGGGGGTAGGAGCGCAGATACGCAGTATTTT. The whole variable domain, remainder taken from reference TRBV25-1 and TRBJ2-3, is EADIYQTPRYLVIGTGKKITLECSQTMGHDKMYWYQQDPGMELHLIHYSYGVNSTEKGDLSSESTVSRIRTEHFPLTLESARPSHTSQYLCASSEGGGRSADTQYFGPGTRLTVL.

This chain uses TRBV5-6 with TRBJ1-2; possibly TRBD1 for D (5 bases). Germline CDR1 is SGHDT and CDR2 is YYEEEE. V was shortened by 3 bases and J by 8 bases, with 14 bases between the two germline ends. The CDR3 has 13 residues. The CDR3 sequence is CASSYWSRGGYTF. The CDR3 nucleotides read TGTGCCAGCAGCTATTGGTCCCGGGGGGGCTACACCTTC.

This clone was picked up a small number of times. The rearrangement uses TRBV9 and TRBJ2-1; 12 bases match TRBD2. The trim removed 0 bases at V and 6 bases at J, leaving 13 bases unmatched. This CDR3 spans 19 amino acids. The V gene's germline CDR1 is SGDLS and CDR2 YYNGEE. CDR3 DNA: TGTGCCAGCAGCGTAGAAGGACTAGCGGGAAGTGGGCGGTTCAATGAGCAGTTCTTC. This encodes CASSVEGLAGSGRFNEQFF. The variable domain in full, with the rest retrieved from reference TRBV9 and TRBJ2-1, is DSGVTQTPKHLITATGQRVTLRCSPRSGDLSVYWYQQSLDQGLQFLIQYYNGEERAKGNILERFSAQQFPDLHSELNLSSLELGDSALYFCASSVEGLAGSGRFNEQFFGPGTRLTVL.

This clone was picked up a small number of times. This chain links TRBV13 with TRBJ2-3; D perhaps matches TRBD1 (6 bases). CDR3 length: 15 residues. Germline loops: CDR1 PRHDT, CDR2 FYEKMQ (reference sequence). The V end lost 5 bases, the J end lost 1 base, and 13 bases lay between the germline ends. The DNA of the CDR3 is TGTGCCAGCAGCCCGATGGACAGCCGCACAGATACGCAGTATTTT. Its translation is CASSPMDSRTDTQYF.

This clone occurred a few times. V and J are TRBV19 and TRBJ2-1; D is unresolved. CDR1 is LNHDA, CDR2 SQIVND, per germline (reference sequence). Trimming shortened V by 6 bases and J by 4 bases, and 7 bases separated the two germline ends. This CDR3 is built from 12 residues. The CDR3 DNA is TGTGCCAGTAGCGGGCCTTACAATGAGCAGTTCTTC. This encodes CASSGPYNEQFF.

This chain connects TRBV7-9 to TRBJ2-5, with a tentative D call TRBD1 (6 bases). This CDR3 comprises 13 residues. V lost 4 bases and J lost 5, with 11 bases in between. Germline V lookup: CDR1 SEHNR, CDR2 FQNEAQ (reference sequence). CDR3 bases: TGTGCCAGCAGCTCAACAGGGCGGGAGACCCAGTACTTC. This sequence encodes CASSSTGRETQYF. Filled out from reference TRBV7-9 and TRBJ2-5, the complete variable domain reads DTGVSQNPRHKITKRGQNVTFRCDPISEHNRLYWYRQTLGQGPEFLTYFQNEAQLEKSRLLSDRFSAERPKGSFSTLEIQRTEQGDSAMYLCASSSTGRETQYFGPGTRLLVL.

On this clone: A read error may produce the germline difference seen at one junction end. The chain links TRBV6-5 to TRBJ2-7; D unresolved. Looked up from germline, CDR1 is MNHEY and CDR2 is SVGAGI. This CDR3 spans 15 amino acids. The CDR3 reads CAGSYGNDFRYEQYF. The CDR3 bases are TGTGCCGGCAGTTATGGAAACGACTTCCGCTACGAGCAGTACTTC.

The table lists this clone with a few counts. V usage is TRBV5-4 and J usage is TRBJ2-2; D unclear. Trimming shortened V by 0 bases and J by 0 bases, and 12 bases separated the two germline ends. CDR3 size: 17 residues. The germline V gene encodes CDR1 SGHNT and CDR2 YYREEE (reference sequence). The CDR3 loop reads CASSLAGPVANTGELFF. The CDR3 DNA sequence: TGTGCCAGCAGCTTGGCGGGTCCCGTCGCGAACACCGGGGAGCTGTTTTTT.

The chain is built from TRBV7-2 and TRBJ1-2; D might be TRBD1 (5 bases). Trimming removed 2 bases at V and 3 bases at J, with 22 bases between. CDR3 length: 18 amino acids. CDR1 is SGHTA, CDR2 FQGNSA, per germline. CDR3 sequence reads: CASSLIRSGVTVHYGYTF. Here the CDR3 DNA reads TGTGCCAGCAGCTTAATCCGGTCCGGGGTGACAGTGCACTATGGCTACACCTTC.

The chain uses TRBV5-7 and TRBJ2-2; no reliable D call. TRBV5-7 is designated an ORF whose function remains uncertain. V shed 8 bases and J shed 3 bases, with 14 bases lying between them. The CDR3 totals 14 residues. The CDR3 DNA sequence: TGTGCCAGTCCCCAGGTATCCGACACCGGGGAGCTGTTTTTT. As protein: CASPQVSDTGELFF.

This clone has more than one count but fewer than ten. This chain joins TRBV5-4 and TRBJ2-3; D may correspond to TRBD1 or TRBD2 (5 bases each). Looked up from germline, CDR1 is SGHNT and CDR2 is YYREEE (reference sequence). This CDR3 comprises 14 residues. With 5 bases removed from V and 10 bases from J, the gap between germline ends came to 20 bases. The CDR3 loop is CASRQRSGTGSQYF. CDR3 nucleotide sequence: TGTGCCAGCAGGCAGAGGTCGGGGACGGGATCGCAGTATTTT.

This clone was observed a few times. The chain carries TRBV2 and TRBJ2-1; 9 nucleotides align to TRBD2. Germline lookup yields CDR1 SNHLY and CDR2 FYNNEI. The CDR3 totals 16 residues. V gave up 3 bases and J gave up 7 bases; unmatched junction bases: 10. DNA of the CDR3: TGTGCCAGCAGTGAGTTTCAGCTAGCGGGAAGGAATGAGCAGTTCTTC. It encodes CASSEFQLAGRNEQFF.

Here the CDR3 DNA reads TGTGCCAGCAGGCCCTCACGCCGGGGAGCGGGTAATGAGCAGTTCTTC. This sequence encodes CASRPSRRGAGNEQFF. The chain couples TRBV28 to TRBJ2-1, with D possibly matching TRBD2 (6 bases). CDR1 is MDHEN and CDR2 is SYDVKM in the germline V gene. The CDR3 consists of 16 residues. Trimming pared 6 bases from V and 7 bases from J, leaving 22 bases between.

The chain recombines TRBV9 with TRBJ1-3; weak D call: TRBD1 (5 bases). Germline CDR1 SGDLS, CDR2 YYNGEE. The CDR3 totals 15 residues. V lost 3 bases, J lost 2 bases, and 12 bases lay in between. The CDR3 nucleotides read TGTGCCAGCAGCGCCGAGCAGGGTACTGGAAACACCATATATTTT. Translated, it gives CASSAEQGTGNTIYF.

This clone has a handful of counts. The genes are TRBV2 and TRBJ2-7, with 8 bases fitting TRBD1. The V segment lost 6 bases and the J segment 5 bases; nucleotides outside the gene matches: 9. This CDR3 contains 14 residues. CDR1 is SNHLY, CDR2 FYNNEI, per germline. DNA for the CDR3: TGTGCCAGCAGGAAGGGGACAGGCGAAAACGAGCAGTACTTC. Translation: CASRKGTGENEQYF.

This clone was counted between two and nine times. The chain combines TRBV5-6 with TRBJ1-2, with D unclear. Trimming took 0 bases from V and 4 from J, leaving 10 bases between them. The V gene's germline CDR1 is SGHDT and CDR2 YYEEEE. The CDR3 spans 14 residues. CDR3 nucleotide sequence: TGTGCCAGCAGCTTGGGCAGGCCAGCCTATGGCTACACCTTC. Amino acids: CASSLGRPAYGYTF.

This clone was picked up a small number of times. DNA of the CDR3: TGTGCCAGCAGCCCTACCCGGGGACTAGGGGGGAGTTGGGATGAGCAGTTCTTC. This codes for CASSPTRGLGGSWDEQFF. The chain couples TRBV7-2 to TRBJ2-1, with 8 positions matching TRBD2. The CDR3 length is 18 residues. The germline V gene encodes CDR1 SGHTA and CDR2 FQGNSA. V gave up 5 bases and J gave up 8 bases; unmatched junction bases: 20.

This clone turned up a few times. The sample contains more than one DNA sequence encoding this CDR3. The genes are TRBV7-2 and TRBJ2-1; 7 nucleotides line up with TRBD2. This CDR3 has 15 residues. Trimming removed 1 base from V and 2 bases from J; junction bases left unmatched: 2. Germline values: CDR1 SGHTA, CDR2 FQGNSA. The CDR3 bases are TGTGCCAGCAGCTTAGTTGGGACTACCTACAATGAGCAGTTCTTC. Amino acids: CASSLVGTTYNEQFF.

The chain links TRBV19 to TRBJ1-5; D not resolved. Germline lookup yields CDR1 LNHDA and CDR2 SQIVND (reference sequence). The V end lost 3 bases, the J end lost 1 base, and 16 bases lay between the germline ends. CDR3 length equals 17 residues. CDR3 residues: CASSIWVASTSNQPQHF. DNA of the CDR3: TGTGCCAGTAGTATTTGGGTGGCCTCTACGAGCAATCAGCCCCAGCATTTT.

This clone came up a few times. This sequence joins TRBV7-2 and TRBJ2-5; possibly TRBD1 or TRBD2 for D (6 bases each). The CDR3 spans 14 residues. V was cut by 1 base and J by 5 bases, with 11 bases left in between. Germline V gives CDR1 SGHTA, CDR2 FQGNSA. This CDR3 is CASSLGGDTETQYF. The DNA of the CDR3 is TGTGCCAGCAGCTTAGGCGGGGACACGGAGACCCAGTACTTC.

This clone occurred a few times. V is TRBV18 and J is TRBJ1-4; D call uncertain. V lost 1 base to trimming and J lost 6 bases, with 12 bases between them. CDR3 size: 15 residues. Germline values: CDR1 KGHSH, CDR2 LQKENI. CDR3 nucleotides: TGTGCCAGCTCACCACTCGTGACGTCCCATGAAAAACTGTTTTTT. This sequence encodes CASSPLVTSHEKLFF. The whole variable domain, filled in from reference TRBV18 and TRBJ1-4, reads NAGVMQNPRHLVRRRGQEARLRCSPMKGHSHVYWYRQLPEEGLKFMVYLQKENIIDESGMPKERFSAEFPKEGPSILRIQQVVRGDSAAYFCASSPLVTSHEKLFFGSGTQLSVL.

This clone was counted only a few times. A read error may account for a junction end that differs from germline. The chain has TRBV27 and TRBJ2-7; D is ambiguous. The CDR3 length is 13 residues. The germline V gene has CDR1 MNHEY and CDR2 SMNVEV (reference sequence). This chain's CDR3 is CASSPLDGRPTHF. The CDR3 nucleotides are TGTGCCAGCTCACCACTTGACGGACGGCCCACTCACTTC.

This clone was counted once. V is TRBV5-4 and J is TRBJ2-5; the match to TRBD1 covers 8 bases. Germline V CDR1 and CDR2: SGHNT, YYREEE (reference sequence). With V trimmed by 3 bases and J by 3 bases, 7 bases remained unmatched. The length of the CDR3 is 15 residues. The CDR3 sequence: CASSSRGRREETQYF. In DNA, the CDR3 is TGTGCCAGCAGCTCCAGGGGGCGACGGGAAGAGACCCAGTACTTC.